This entry lists 21 T cell receptor beta chains sequenced from one sample in a study of long-term antiretroviral therapy in people with HIV. Run at survey level, the immunoSEQ assay was version v3.0. Method: immunoSEQ multiplex PCR; TCRdb's copy keeps in-frame clones and lacks some. This table has 19,000 or so clones, 70% to 90% appearing once. Sample: unsorted PBMCs, taken 0.3 years before starting antiretroviral therapy. The receptors were gathered from a man between 50 and 59 years old with HIV.

This sequence joins TRBV11-3 and TRBJ1-1; D is possibly TRBD1 (6 bases). V gave up 6 bases and J gave up 1 base, with 9 bases separating them. The CDR3 covers 13 residues. Germline V gene sequence: CDR1 SGHNT, CDR2 YENEEA. CDR3 residues: CASRGRGNTEAFF. The CDR3 coding sequence is TGTGCCAGCAGGGGCAGGGGGAACACTGAAGCTTTCTTT.

This clone has just a few counts. This rearrangement joins TRBV7-9 to TRBJ2-7, with D unresolved. The V and J ends lost 5 bases and 3 bases respectively, with 8 bases between them. This CDR3 region has 12 residues. Germline V CDR1 and CDR2: SEHNR, FQNEAQ (reference sequence). CDR3 loop: CASSPPGYEQYF. CDR3 nucleotide sequence: TGTGCCAGCAGCCCGCCGGGCTACGAGCAGTACTTC. Filled out from reference TRBV7-9 and TRBJ2-7, the complete variable domain reads DTGVSQNPRHKITKRGQNVTFRCDPISEHNRLYWYRQTLGQGPEFLTYFQNEAQLEKSRLLSDRFSAERPKGSFSTLEIQRTEQGDSAMYLCASSPPGYEQYFGPGTRLTVT.

This CDR3 is CASSPQSTDTQYF. The DNA of the CDR3 is TGTGCCAGCAGCCCACAAAGCACAGATACGCAGTATTTT. The genes are TRBV5-4 and TRBJ2-3; D not resolved. Between the trimmed V and J ends, which lost 4 bases and 0 bases, there was a span of 6 bases. Germline CDR1 and CDR2: SGHNT and YYREEE (reference sequence). CDR3 length: 13 residues.

The chain recombines TRBV30 with TRBJ1-3; D is unclear. V lost 2 bases and J 1 base, leaving 12 bases between the germline ends. Germline loops: CDR1 GTSNPN, CDR2 SVGIG (reference sequence). This CDR3 is built from 15 residues. CDR3 DNA: TGTGCCTGGAGTAGCTTCCGTCCATCTGGAAACACCATATATTTT. Translated, it gives CAWSSFRPSGNTIYF.

This rearrangement joins TRBV11-2 to TRBJ2-5; a possible D gene is TRBD2 (6 bases). Germline V lookup: CDR1 SGHAT, CDR2 FQNNGV. V lost 0 bases and J lost 4, with 18 bases in between. This CDR3 comprises 17 residues. The CDR3 DNA reads as TGTGCCAGCAGCTTAGATGCCCCTCGCCGGGGAGGAGAGACCCAGTACTTC. It specifies CASSLDAPRRGGETQYF.

This chain connects TRBV27 to TRBJ2-7; TRBD1 matches 9 bases. The V and J ends lost 3 bases and 0 bases, in that order; junction bases with no gene match: 12. The V gene's germline CDR1 is MNHEY and CDR2 SMNVEV (reference sequence). The CDR3 totals 18 residues. The CDR3 loop reads CASSFRLRGTGFSYEQYF. The CDR3 DNA follows: TGTGCCAGCAGTTTCCGGTTAAGAGGGACAGGGTTCTCCTACGAGCAGTACTTC.

CDR3 sequence reads: CASSSSGWPGYNSPLHF. The CDR3 DNA follows: TGTGCCAGCAGTTCCTCCGGATGGCCAGGGTACAATTCACCCCTCCACTTT. V gene TRBV28 combines with J gene TRBJ1-6; possible D gene TRBD1, 5 bases. Germline V gene lookup returns CDR1 MDHEN and CDR2 SYDVKM. The CDR3 spans 17 residues. The germline V and J ends were trimmed by 4 bases and 7 bases, with 20 bases remaining between them.

The chain uses TRBV28 and TRBJ1-5; 8 positions agree with TRBD1. This CDR3 is 17 amino acids long. Germline assignment: CDR1 MDHEN and CDR2 SYDVKM. V shed 5 bases, J shed 1 base, and the junction held 10 bases outside the gene matches. CDR3 residues: CASSPSTGAGSNQPQHF. CDR3 coding DNA: TGTGCCAGCAGTCCGTCGACAGGGGCCGGGAGCAATCAGCCCCAGCATTTT.

The chain joins TRBV6-6 to TRBJ1-1; 7 nucleotides match TRBD1. The CDR3 runs to 13 residues. CDR1 and CDR2 (germline): MNHNY, SVGAGI (reference sequence). Germline trimming cut 6 bases from V and 4 bases from J; bases unmatched to any gene: 5. The CDR3 DNA follows: TGTGCCAGCAGCGCAGGGGGAGGCACTGAAGCTTTCTTT. Encoded protein: CASSAGGGTEAFF.

This clone has only one observation. This sequence joins TRBV1 and TRBJ2-7; the listed D gene, TRBD1, was not tested against the DNA. TRBV1 is classified as a pseudogene. This CDR3 is 14 amino acids long. The DNA for the CDR3 is TGCACCAGCAGCCAAGAAGGACAGACCTACGAGCAGTACTTC. It is translated as CTSSQEGQTYEQYF.

Here the CDR3 DNA reads TGTGCCAGTAGTCCTCAGGGACAGCAAGAGACCCAGTACTTC. It is translated as CASSPQGQQETQYF. The V and J genes are TRBV19 and TRBJ2-5; TRBD1 agrees at 7 bases. Trimming at V came to 5 bases and at J to 2 bases, leaving 5 bases not matched to a gene. Germline V gene data show CDR1 as LNHDA and CDR2 as SQIVND (reference sequence). The CDR3 consists of 14 residues.

A few counts support this clone. This chain uses TRBV11-2 with TRBJ2-1; unclear D gene. Trimming took off 5 bases at V and 2 bases at J, with 7 bases between the two ends. The V gene's germline CDR1 is SGHAT and CDR2 FQNNGV. The CDR3 is 13 residues long. The CDR3 bases are TGTGCCAGCAGCCCCTCGCCCTACAATGAGCAGTTCTTC. Its translation: CASSPSPYNEQFF.

V and J are TRBV6-1 and TRBJ1-5, with a tentative D call TRBD1 (5 bases). The CDR3 runs 13 residues. Trimming stripped 8 bases from V and 6 bases from J, with 14 bases between. Germline lookup yields CDR1 MNHNS and CDR2 SASEGT. This CDR3 reads CASGGSESQPQHF. CDR3 bases: TGTGCCAGCGGGGGTAGTGAGTCTCAGCCCCAGCATTTT.

The rearrangement links TRBV18 to TRBJ2-1, with D unclear. Germline V lookup: CDR1 KGHSH, CDR2 LQKENI. V lost 4 bases to trimming and J lost 9 bases, with 4 bases between them. This CDR3 is 10 amino acids long. The DNA for the CDR3 is TGTGCCAGCTCACAGGCTGAGCAGTTCTTC. As protein: CASSQAEQFF.

This clone came up a few times. The chain uses TRBV2 and TRBJ1-5; D gene uncertain. Germline V gene lookup returns CDR1 SNHLY and CDR2 FYNNEI. Deletions cut 1 base from V and 1 base from J, with 8 bases between. CDR3 length equals 15 residues. The CDR3 loop is CASSEDGQSNQPQHF. Written as DNA, the CDR3 is TGTGCCAGCAGTGAAGATGGGCAAAGCAATCAGCCCCAGCATTTT.

This chain connects TRBV4-1 to TRBJ2-1, with 11 bases aligning to TRBD2. Germline-derived CDR1 and CDR2 are MGHRA and YSYEKL. Trimming took 4 bases from V and 8 from J; bases not matched to a gene: 10. CDR3 length: 16 residues. This chain's CDR3 is CASSPSTSGDGDEQFF. The DNA of the CDR3 is TGCGCCAGCAGCCCCTCGACTAGCGGGGATGGGGATGAGCAGTTCTTC.

The gene calls are TRBV15 and TRBJ2-3, with 8 positions matching TRBD1. The trim removed 4 bases at V and 2 bases at J, leaving 8 bases unmatched. Germline V gene sequence: CDR1 LNHNV, CDR2 YYDKDF (reference sequence). There are 16 residues in the CDR3. CDR3 nucleotide sequence: TGTGCCACCAGCACCACCGACAGGGGAGACACAGATACGCAGTATTTT. Its translation: CATSTTDRGDTDTQYF.

This CDR3 reads CASSPPSGYGYTF. Written as DNA, the CDR3 is TGTGCCAGCAGTCCCCCTTCCGGGTATGGCTACACCTTC. This chain joins TRBV9 and TRBJ1-2; D is unclear. The CDR3 contains 13 residues. V was clipped by 5 bases and J by 5 bases, with 13 bases between them. Germline CDR1 SGDLS, CDR2 YYNGEE. The whole variable domain, filled in from reference TRBV9 and TRBJ1-2, reads DSGVTQTPKHLITATGQRVTLRCSPRSGDLSVYWYQQSLDQGLQFLIQYYNGEERAKGNILERFSAQQFPDLHSELNLSSLELGDSALYFCASSPPSGYGYTFGSGTRLTVV.

V and J are TRBV7-2 and TRBJ2-2; tentatively, D is TRBD1 (5 bases). Germline CDR1 reads SGHTA; CDR2 reads FQGNSA. The V end was cut by 6 bases, the J end by 1 base, with 12 bases between. The length of the CDR3 is 15 residues. The CDR3, as DNA: TGTGCCAGCAGTCAAGGCAGGGAGAACACCGGGGAGCTGTTTTTT. This gives the protein CASSQGRENTGELFF.

J is TRBJ2-6 and V is TRBV11-3; 7 positions agree with TRBD2. Germline V lookup: CDR1 SGHNT, CDR2 YENEEA. The V gene end was trimmed by 6 bases and the J gene end by 2 bases; junction bases not matched to a gene: 7. The CDR3 is 16 residues long. The CDR3 DNA is TGTGCCAGCAGTCCGCGGGGGTTCCCTGGGGCCAACGTCCTGACTTTC. Translated, it gives CASSPRGFPGANVLTF.

The table lists this clone with a few counts. V usage is TRBV20-1 and J usage is TRBJ1-1; unclear D gene. The V gene lost 3 bases and the J gene lost 1 base, with 0 bases spanning the gap. Germline lookup yields CDR1 DFQATT and CDR2 SNEGSKA (reference sequence). The CDR3 loop spans 10 amino acids. In nucleotides, the CDR3 is TGCAGTGCTAGGAACACTGAAGCTTTCTTT. Translating it yields CSARNTEAFF.